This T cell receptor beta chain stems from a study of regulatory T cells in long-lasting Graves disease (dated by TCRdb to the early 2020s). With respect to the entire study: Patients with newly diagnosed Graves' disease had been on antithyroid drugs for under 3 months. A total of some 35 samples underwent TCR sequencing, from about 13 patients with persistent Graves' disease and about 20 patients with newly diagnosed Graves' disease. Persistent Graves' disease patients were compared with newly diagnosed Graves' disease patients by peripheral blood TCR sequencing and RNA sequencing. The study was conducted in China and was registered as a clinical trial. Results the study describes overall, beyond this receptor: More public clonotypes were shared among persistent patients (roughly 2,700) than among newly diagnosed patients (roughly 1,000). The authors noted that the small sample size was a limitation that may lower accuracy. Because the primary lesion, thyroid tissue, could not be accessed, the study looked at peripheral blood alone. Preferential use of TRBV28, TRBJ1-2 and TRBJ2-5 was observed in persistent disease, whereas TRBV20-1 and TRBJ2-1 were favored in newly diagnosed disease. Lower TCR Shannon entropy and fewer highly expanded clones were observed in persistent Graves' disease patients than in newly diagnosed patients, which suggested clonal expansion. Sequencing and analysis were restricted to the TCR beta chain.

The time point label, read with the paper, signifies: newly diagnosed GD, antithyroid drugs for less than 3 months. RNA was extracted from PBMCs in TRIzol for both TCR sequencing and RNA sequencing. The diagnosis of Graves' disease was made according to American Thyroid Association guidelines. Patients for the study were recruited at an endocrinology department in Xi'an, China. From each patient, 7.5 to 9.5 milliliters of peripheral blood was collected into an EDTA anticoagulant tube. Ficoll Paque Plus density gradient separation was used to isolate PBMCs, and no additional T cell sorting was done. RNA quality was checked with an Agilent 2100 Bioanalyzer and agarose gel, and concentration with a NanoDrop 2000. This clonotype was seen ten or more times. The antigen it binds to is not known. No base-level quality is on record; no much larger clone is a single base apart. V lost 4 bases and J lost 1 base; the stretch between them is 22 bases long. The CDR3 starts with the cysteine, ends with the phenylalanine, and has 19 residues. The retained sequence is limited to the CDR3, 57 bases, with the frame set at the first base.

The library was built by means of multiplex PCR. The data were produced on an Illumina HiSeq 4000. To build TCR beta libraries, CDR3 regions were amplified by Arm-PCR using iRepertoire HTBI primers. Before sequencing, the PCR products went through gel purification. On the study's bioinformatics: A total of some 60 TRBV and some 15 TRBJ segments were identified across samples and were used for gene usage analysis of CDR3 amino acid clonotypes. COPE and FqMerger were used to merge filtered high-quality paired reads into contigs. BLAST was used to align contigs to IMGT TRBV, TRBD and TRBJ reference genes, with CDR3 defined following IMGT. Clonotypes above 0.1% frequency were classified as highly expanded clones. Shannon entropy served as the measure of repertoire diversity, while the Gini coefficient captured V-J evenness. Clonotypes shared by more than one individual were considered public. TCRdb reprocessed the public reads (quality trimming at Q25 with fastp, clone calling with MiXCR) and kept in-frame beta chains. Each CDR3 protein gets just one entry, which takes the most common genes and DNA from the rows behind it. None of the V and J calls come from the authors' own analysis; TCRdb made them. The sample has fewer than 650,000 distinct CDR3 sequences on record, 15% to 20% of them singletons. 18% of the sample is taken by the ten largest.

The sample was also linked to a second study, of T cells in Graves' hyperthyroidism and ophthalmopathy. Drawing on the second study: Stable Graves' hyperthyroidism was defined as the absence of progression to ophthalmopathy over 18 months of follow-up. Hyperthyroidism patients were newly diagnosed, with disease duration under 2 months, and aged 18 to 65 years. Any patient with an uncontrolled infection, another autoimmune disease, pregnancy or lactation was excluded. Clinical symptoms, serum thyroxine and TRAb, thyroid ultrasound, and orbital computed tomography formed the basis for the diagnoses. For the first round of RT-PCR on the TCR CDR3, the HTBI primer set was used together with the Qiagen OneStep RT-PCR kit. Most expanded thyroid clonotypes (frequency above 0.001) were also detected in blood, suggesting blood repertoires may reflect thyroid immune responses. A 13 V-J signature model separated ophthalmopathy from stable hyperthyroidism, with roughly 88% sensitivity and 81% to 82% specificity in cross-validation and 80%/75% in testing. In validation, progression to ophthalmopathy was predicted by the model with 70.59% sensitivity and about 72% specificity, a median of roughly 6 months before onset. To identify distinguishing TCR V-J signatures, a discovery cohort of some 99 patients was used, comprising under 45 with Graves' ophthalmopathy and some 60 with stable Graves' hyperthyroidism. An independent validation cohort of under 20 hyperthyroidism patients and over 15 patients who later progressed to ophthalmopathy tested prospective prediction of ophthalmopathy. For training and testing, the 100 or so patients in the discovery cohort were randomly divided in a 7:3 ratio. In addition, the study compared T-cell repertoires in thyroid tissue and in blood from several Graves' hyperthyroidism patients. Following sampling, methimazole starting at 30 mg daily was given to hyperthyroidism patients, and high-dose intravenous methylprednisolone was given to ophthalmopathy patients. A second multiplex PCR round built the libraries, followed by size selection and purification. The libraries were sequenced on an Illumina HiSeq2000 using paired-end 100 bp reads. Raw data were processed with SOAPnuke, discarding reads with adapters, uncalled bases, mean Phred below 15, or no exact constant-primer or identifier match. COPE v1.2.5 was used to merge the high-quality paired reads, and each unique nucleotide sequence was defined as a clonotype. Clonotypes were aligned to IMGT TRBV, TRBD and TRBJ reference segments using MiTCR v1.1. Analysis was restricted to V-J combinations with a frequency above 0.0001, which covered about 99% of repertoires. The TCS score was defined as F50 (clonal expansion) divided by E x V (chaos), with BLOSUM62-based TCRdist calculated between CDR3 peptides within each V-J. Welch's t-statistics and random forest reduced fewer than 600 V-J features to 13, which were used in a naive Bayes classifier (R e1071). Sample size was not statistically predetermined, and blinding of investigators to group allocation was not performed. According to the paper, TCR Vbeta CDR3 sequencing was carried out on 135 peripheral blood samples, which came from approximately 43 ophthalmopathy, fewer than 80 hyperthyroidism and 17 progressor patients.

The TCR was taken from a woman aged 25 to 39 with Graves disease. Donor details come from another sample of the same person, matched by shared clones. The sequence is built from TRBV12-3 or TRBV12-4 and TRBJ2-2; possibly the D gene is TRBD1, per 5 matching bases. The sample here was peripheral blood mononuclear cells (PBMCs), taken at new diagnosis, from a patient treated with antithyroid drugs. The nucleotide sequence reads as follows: TGTGCCAGCAGTTCCTACAACCCCCTGGCAGGGATGAACACCGGGGAGCTGTTTTTT. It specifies CASSSYNPLAGMNTGELFF.